Reported below is one TCR beta chain. A read error may account for a junction end that differs from germline. The data originate from a study of tumor-infiltrating lymphocytes in primary liver carcinoma. In the study overall: Patients comprised men and women whose ages fell between 30 and 69 years. Productive TCRbeta read counts per sample ran from roughly 3.5 to 6.8 million and were similar across tissue types.

Germline V gene lookup returns CDR1 SGHAT and CDR2 FQNNGV. This CDR3 spans 13 amino acids. Bulk tissue was left unsorted, and RNA and DNA were co-extracted from around 18-30 mg of it. Every tumor yielded five separate sampled regions. Starting from approximately 500 ng of total RNA, TCR beta cDNA was produced with a primer in the constant region. Three rounds of nested multiplex PCR with slightly modified ARM-PCR produced TCR beta libraries. The two initial PCR rounds, roughly 9 cycles each, used TRBV1-TRBV30 forward and C-beta reverse primers. TCRdb used MiXCR to reprocess the multiplex PCR reads, holding one entry per CDR3 protein. Of 110,000 or so distinct CDR3 sequences in the sample, about four fifths were seen once.

What was sequenced was liver tumor tissue from sampling region 3. Subset given: tumor region T3, left-lateral pole. The receptor comes from a man aged 35 to 55 with primary liver carcinoma and hepatitis B virus infection. The chain joins TRBV11-2 to TRBJ1-1; D remains ambiguous. The CDR3 spells CASNLVPNTEAFF. In DNA form, the CDR3 reads TGTGCCAGCAACTTAGTCCCGAACACTGAAGCTTTCTTT.